The 6 T cell receptor beta chains presented below share a single source sample, sequenced in a study of blood T cells in healthy people across ages (dated by TCRdb to the mid-2010s). The library relied on 5' RACE. The sequencing machine was an Illumina HiSeq 2500. A second PCR of about 6 to 12 cycles was run with a J-beta primer mix and a sample-barcoded 5' primer. In TCRdb, the public reads were trimmed at Q25 with fastp and aligned with MiXCR, with productive beta chains retained. CDR3 protein sequences are deduplicated, and each keeps its most common genes and DNA. The sample contains 540,000 or so distinct CDR3 sequences, around 50% of them found a single time. The top ten constitute 20% to 25% of the sample. Sequencing input: blood. The receptors shown here come from a man older than 75 in good health.

This clonotype was seen a few times. The chain uses TRBV20-1 and TRBJ2-3; TRBD2 agrees at 9 bases. The germline V gene has CDR1 DFQATT and CDR2 SNEGSKA (reference sequence). There are 14 residues in the CDR3. J gave up 4 bases and V 6 bases, and 8 bases lay outside the gene matches. Here the CDR3 reads CSAPRAGGPDTQYF. The DNA of the CDR3 is TGCAGTGCCCCGAGGGCGGGAGGGCCAGATACGCAGTATTTT.

The chain joins TRBV30 to TRBJ2-1; no firm D call. The CDR3 loop spans 14 amino acids. With 0 bases removed from V and 0 bases from J, the gap between germline ends came to 6 bases. Germline V CDR1 and CDR2: GTSNPN, SVGIG (reference sequence). CDR3 amino acids: CAWSVINSYNEQFF. The CDR3 DNA follows: TGTGCCTGGAGTGTAATTAACTCCTACAATGAGCAGTTCTTC.

The chain is built from TRBV12-3 or TRBV12-4 and TRBJ1-1, with D possibly matching TRBD1 (5 bases). The CDR3 consists of 13 residues. Trimming shortened V by 8 bases and J by 6 bases, and 16 bases separated the two germline ends. In nucleotides, the CDR3 is TGTGCCAGCGGTGGGATCTCAGGGTCTGAAGCTTTCTTT. Translated: CASGGISGSEAFF.

On this clonotype: At one end, the junction sequence differs from germline, possibly due to a read error. The chain combines TRBV25-1 with TRBJ2-7, with a possible D match to TRBD1 (6 bases). The J call may not be correct, given that the DNA end is closer to TRBJ2-5. CDR1 MGHDK and CDR2 SYGVNS come from the germline V gene. The CDR3 is 13 residues long. DNA of the CDR3: TGCGCCAGCAGTGTCCCAGGGGTCGAGACCCAGTACTTC. Translated, it gives CASSVPGVETQYF.

This chain links TRBV20-1 with TRBJ1-4; D is uncertain. Germline CDR1 DFQATT, CDR2 SNEGSKA (reference sequence). Trimming removed 2 bases at V and 0 bases at J, with 7 bases between. The CDR3 covers 14 residues. CDR3 sequence: CSARTDATNEKLFF. The DNA of the CDR3 is TGCAGTGCTAGAACGGATGCAACTAATGAAAAACTGTTTTTT.

This chain connects TRBV6-5 to TRBJ2-5, with 8 bases identical to TRBD2. Germline CDR1 MNHEY, CDR2 SVGAGI. This CDR3 is built from 12 residues. J lost 11 bases, V lost 8 bases, and 10 bases had no gene match. As DNA, the CDR3 is TGTGCCAGCGGGGGGGCGGGGGGCGGTCAGTACTTC. Translation gives CASGGAGGGQYF.